This T cell receptor beta chain is from a study of response to subunit inactivated influenza vaccine. Broader study findings: Authors suggested each seasonal influenza vaccination recruits few new T cells.

This clonotype came up a few times. The target antigen is unknown. CDR3 length: 13 amino acids. With V trimmed by 6 bases and J by 2 bases, 3 bases remained unmatched. Germline V gene data show CDR1 as SGHTA and CDR2 as FQGNSA. TCRdb reprocessed the RT-PCR reads with MiXCR, giving one entry per CDR3 protein. The sample holds approximately 700,000 distinct CDR3 sequences, more than 15% seen once. The sample here was PBMCs from blood, taken 11 to 12 days after vaccination. The chain links TRBV7-2 to TRBJ1-2, with 7 bases aligning to TRBD1. This TCR came from a man aged 50 to 59 who received an inactivated influenza vaccine. CDR3 DNA: TGTGCCAGCAGTTGGGACAGAAACTATGGCTACACCTTC. This translates into CASSWDRNYGYTF.